This is a list of T cell receptor beta chains from one sample in a study of blood T cells in healthy people across ages. TCRdb ran MiXCR on the 5' RACE reads and lists one entry per CDR3 protein. This sample yields 270,000 or so distinct CDR3 sequences, of which roughly a quarter are seen a single time; roughly 30% belongs to the top ten. Sequences were obtained from blood. Receptors were obtained from a woman in her 70s in good health. CDR3s include the opening cysteine and the closing phenylalanine or tryptophan. Each record gives: J gene, V gene, clone size, D gene, CDR3 length, CDR3 DNA, CDR3 protein. A D gene is named only where the DNA matches it firmly. Size tells how often a clone was seen (once, few, many) or the class of an expanded clone, and some rows leave it out.

TRBJ2-5 TRBV7-3 NA TRBD2 17 TGTGCCAGCAGCTTGGGTCTAGCGGGAGGAGGGCAAGAGACCCAGTACTTC CASSLGLAGGGQETQYF
TRBJ1-2 TRBV11-2 few NA 15 TGTGCCAGCAGCTTAGGTGGAAGGGGATCGGATGGCTACACCTTC CASSLGGRGSDGYTF
TRBJ1-2 TRBV12-3/TRBV12-4 NA NA 13 TGTGCCAGCAGTTACAGGGCCCCTACTGGCTACACCTTC CASSYRAPTGYTF
TRBJ2-7 TRBV29-1 once NA 14 TGCGGCGCACTCTCGGCAGGGCTTAGCTACGAGCAGTACTTC CGALSAGLSYEQYF
TRBJ2-1 TRBV11-2 few NA 14 TGTGCCGGCAGCCCGGGTTCCTCCTACAATGAGCAGTTCTTC CAGSPGSSYNEQFF
TRBJ2-3 TRBV28 NA TRBD2 17 TGTGCCAGCAGTTTCGGGGCGGGAGGGCAGAGCACAGATACGCAGTATTTT CASSFGAGGQSTDTQYF
TRBJ1-4 TRBV4-3 NA NA 14 TGCGCCAGCAGCCAAGCCGGGATAGGGGAAAAACTGTTTTTT CASSQAGIGEKLFF
TRBJ2-1 TRBV3-1 few NA 13 TGTGCCAGCAGCGCACGTACCTACAATGAGCAGTTCTTC CASSARTYNEQFF
TRBJ2-7 TRBV5-1 NA TRBD1 15 TGCGCCAGCAGCTTAACCGGGACAGGTTTATACGAGCAGTACTTC CASSLTGTGLYEQYF
TRBJ2-7 TRBV20-1 many TRBD2 15 TGCAGTGCTAGGGATAGAAGCGGGAGGGCCTACGAGCAGTACTTC CSARDRSGRAYEQYF
TRBJ2-3 TRBV3-1 few NA 16 TGTGCCGGCAGCCAACCCCGGACACTTAGCACAGATACGCAGTATTTT CAGSQPRTLSTDTQYF
TRBJ2-5 TRBV20-1 NA NA 14 TGCAGTGCTAGAGATGGGGGGCAACAAGAGACCCAGTGCTTC CSARDGGQQETQCF
TRBJ2-1 TRBV7-9 NA NA 16 TGTGCCAGCAGCTTAGATAGCCAGGGTCCCTACAATGAGCAGTTCTTC CASSLDSQGPYNEQFF
TRBJ2-3 TRBV9 NA NA 14 TGTGCCAGCAGCGGGCGGGATGCCACAGATACGCAGTATTTT CASSGRDATDTQYF
TRBJ1-4 TRBV14 NA NA 15 TGTGCCAGCAGCCAAGGATTCGCAACTAATGAAAAACTGTTTTTT CASSQGFATNEKLFF
TRBJ2-1 TRBV11-2 NA NA 16 TGTGCCAGCAGAACAATCAGTAGTAAGTCCTACAATGAGCAGTTCTTC CASRTISSKSYNEQFF
TRBJ2-7 TRBV4-3 NA NA 15 TGCGCCAGCAGCTCCCGCCGGGACGCCTCCTACGAGCAGTACTTC CASSSRRDASYEQYF
TRBJ2-4 TRBV7-2 NA NA 13 TGTGCCAGCAGCTTAGGTACAGTGAACATTCAGTACTTC CASSLGTVNIQYF
TRBJ2-2 TRBV7-3 NA NA 14 TGTGCCAGCAGCTTTAAGGGTTGGACCGGGGAGCTGTTTTTT CASSFKGWTGELFF
TRBJ1-5 TRBV10-3 NA NA 13 TGTGCCATCAGTGCAGGGCTGAATCAGCCCCAGCATTTT CAISAGLNQPQHF
TRBJ2-1 TRBV5-1 NA NA 12 TGCGCCAGCAGCTTGAACAAGGATGAGCAGTTCTTC CASSLNKDEQFF
TRBJ1-4 TRBV5-1 NA NA 15 TGCGCCAGCAGGCAAATCGCAGGGTTTGAGGAAAAACTGTTTTTT CASRQIAGFEEKLFF
TRBJ1-3 TRBV7-9 few TRBD1 16 TGTGCCAGCAGCATGGACAGGCAAAGCTCTGGAAACACCATATATTTT CASSMDRQSSGNTIYF
TRBJ2-7 TRBV7-2 few TRBD1 13 TGTGCCAGCAGCCCACAGACAGGGAACGAGCAGTACTTC CASSPQTGNEQYF
TRBJ2-5 TRBV20-1 few NA 13 TGCAGTGCTACCCAGACGGTAGGGGAGACCCAGTACTTC CSATQTVGETQYF
TRBJ1-1 TRBV5-1 many NA 15 TGCGCCAGCAGCCTCGAGGGACAAGTTATCACTGAAGCTTTCTTT CASSLEGQVITEAFF
TRBJ2-7 TRBV20-1 NA TRBD2 15 TGCAGTGCTAGGGATGGGGGTACCGGGGGGGGCGAGCAGTACTTC CSARDGGTGGGEQYF
TRBJ2-7 TRBV7-2 few NA 16 TGTGCCAGCAGCCCACCTGGGGGTAAGGGAACCTACGAGCAGTACTTC CASSPPGGKGTYEQYF
TRBJ2-4 TRBV6-6 many TRBD2 14 TGTGCCAGCGGCCCAGAAAGCGGGATAAACATTCAGTACTTC CASGPESGINIQYF
TRBJ2-7 TRBV5-1 NA TRBD1 14 TGCGCCAGCAGCTGGTCACAGGGGGCCTACGAGCAGTACTTC CASSWSQGAYEQYF
TRBJ2-4 TRBV28 many NA 16 TGTGCCAGCAGTTCCGCCGGGGCCGCGAGCGAAAACATTCAGTACTTC CASSSAGAASENIQYF
TRBJ2-1 TRBV29-1 NA TRBD2 12 TGCAGCGTTAGACTAGCGGGAGTTGAGCAGTTCTTC CSVRLAGVEQFF
TRBJ2-1 TRBV7-2 few NA 13 TGTGCCAGCAGCTTAAAAACCGGCAATGAGCAGTTCTTC CASSLKTGNEQFF
TRBJ2-1 TRBV7-2 NA NA 11 TGTGCCAGCAGCTTAGAGAATGAGCAGTTCTTC CASSLENEQFF
TRBJ2-7 TRBV2 once TRBD1 14 TGTGCCAGCATCATGGACCAGGGGGTCCACGAGCAGTACTTC CASIMDQGVHEQYF
TRBJ2-7 TRBV5-1 few NA 15 TGCGCCAGCAAACCCGGGGGAGTAGGCTCCTACGAGCAGTACTTC CASKPGGVGSYEQYF
TRBJ2-2 TRBV27 NA NA 16 TGTGCCAGCCACCTCTTTTCGGGGGCAGACACCGGGGAGCTGTTTTTT CASHLFSGADTGELFF
TRBJ2-2 TRBV5-1 NA NA 18 TGCGCCAGCAGCTTGGTGGCGCAGGGGAGATCGAACACCGGGGAGCTGTTTTTT CASSLVAQGRSNTGELFF
TRBJ2-1 TRBV4-2 NA NA 15 TGTGCCAGCAGCCAAGTAGAGGATTCCTACAATGAGCAGTTCTTC CASSQVEDSYNEQFF
TRBJ1-4 TRBV27 NA TRBD1 15 TGTGCCAGCAGTCCGGGGGGACAGAGGAATGAAAAACTGTTTTTT CASSPGGQRNEKLFF
TRBJ2-7 TRBV9 few NA 13 TGTGCCAGCAGCGTAGATTTGGAACGCGAGCAGTACTTC CASSVDLEREQYF
TRBJ2-3 TRBV2 NA TRBD1 15 TGTGCCAGCAGTGAGGACAGGGGGCGAGTAAATACGCAGTATTTT CASSEDRGRVNTQYF
TRBJ1-4 TRBV5-1 NA NA 17 TGCGCCAGCAGCTTGTGGGGTAGCGCTGCAACTAATGAAAAACTGTTTTTT CASSLWGSAATNEKLFF
TRBJ1-1 TRBV3-1 NA NA 13 TGTGCCAGCAGCCAAGAAGGAGACCGTGAAGCTTTCTTT CASSQEGDREAFF
TRBJ1-5 TRBV6-6 few NA 15 TGTGCCAGCAGCTCGGAAGGCGGGAGCAATCAGCCCCAGCATTTT CASSSEGGSNQPQHF
TRBJ2-5 TRBV12-3/TRBV12-4 NA NA 13 TGTGCCAGCAGTTTTGGGCAAACAGAGACCCAGTACTTC CASSFGQTETQYF
TRBJ2-7 TRBV11-2 once TRBD2 18 TGTGCCAGCAGCTTAATGGGACTAGCGGGAGGATTTTCCTACGAGCAGTACTTC CASSLMGLAGGFSYEQYF
TRBJ2-5 TRBV20-1 many TRBD1 15 TGCAGTGCTAGAGCTGGGACAGGGGTTTACGAGACCCAGTACTTC CSARAGTGVYETQYF
TRBJ1-3 TRBV19 NA NA 14 TGTGCCAGTAGTGACGGGGCCTCTGGAAACACCATATATTTT CASSDGASGNTIYF